This T cell receptor beta chain is from a study of T cell responses to AZD1222 COVID-19 vaccine. Study overall: Both about-4-week and about-12-week second-dose recipients were combined. Study results and limitations: Close to half of spike-specific TCRs reportedly recognize unmutated variant regions. The sample set comprised mostly white British donors with more females, and clonal diversity was possibly underestimated.

Clones were sequenced by immunoSEQ multiplex PCR, and TCRdb holds only the in-frame ones, with some missing. Of 95,000 to 100,000 clones detected, approximately 84% appear once; the ten largest clones hold approximately 15%. Germline V gene data show CDR1 as SGHAT and CDR2 as FQNNGV. The V and J ends lost 5 bases and 8 bases respectively, with 15 bases between them. The CDR3 length is 13 residues. A note on this clone: Its matching antigen is unknown.

Here the sequenced sample was peripheral blood, taken on day 0 of AZD1222 vaccination. This TCR derives from an adult in good health. This sequence joins TRBV11-2 and TRBJ1-2, with D maybe TRBD1 (5 bases). The CDR3 loop reads CASSLGPGGGYTF. DNA of the CDR3: TGTGCCAGCAGCCTGGGACCTGGAGGCGGCTACACCTTC.